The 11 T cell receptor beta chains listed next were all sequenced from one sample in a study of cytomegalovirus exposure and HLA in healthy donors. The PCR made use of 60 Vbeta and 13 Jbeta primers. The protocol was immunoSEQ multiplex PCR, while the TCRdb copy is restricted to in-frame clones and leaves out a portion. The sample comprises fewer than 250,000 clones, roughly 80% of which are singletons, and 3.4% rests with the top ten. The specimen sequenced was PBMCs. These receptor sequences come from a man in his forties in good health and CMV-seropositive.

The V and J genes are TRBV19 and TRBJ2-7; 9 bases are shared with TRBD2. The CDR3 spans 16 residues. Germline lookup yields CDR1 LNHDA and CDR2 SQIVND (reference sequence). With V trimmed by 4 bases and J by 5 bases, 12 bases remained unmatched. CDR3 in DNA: TGTGCCAGTAGTACCCCAATTAGCGGGAGTCTCCACGAGCAGTACTTC. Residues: CASSTPISGSLHEQYF.

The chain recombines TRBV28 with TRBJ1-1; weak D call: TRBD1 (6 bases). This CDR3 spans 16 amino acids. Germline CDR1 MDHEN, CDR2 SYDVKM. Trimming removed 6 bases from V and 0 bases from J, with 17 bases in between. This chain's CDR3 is CASSKTGTSMNTEAFF. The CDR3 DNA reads TGTGCCAGCAGCAAAACCGGGACAAGCATGAACACTGAAGCTTTCTTT. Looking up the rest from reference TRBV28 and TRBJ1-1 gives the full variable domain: DVKVTQSSRYLVKRTGEKVFLECVQDMDHENMFWYRQDPGLGLRLIYFSYDVKMKEKGDIPEGYSVSREKKERFSLILESASTNQTSMYLCASSKTGTSMNTEAFFGQGTRLTVV.

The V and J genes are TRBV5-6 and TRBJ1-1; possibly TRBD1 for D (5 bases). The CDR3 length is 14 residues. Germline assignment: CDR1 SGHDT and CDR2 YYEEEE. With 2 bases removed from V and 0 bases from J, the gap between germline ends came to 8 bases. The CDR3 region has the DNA TGTGCCAGCAGCTTAGGGGCCGTGAACACTGAAGCTTTCTTT. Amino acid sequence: CASSLGAVNTEAFF.

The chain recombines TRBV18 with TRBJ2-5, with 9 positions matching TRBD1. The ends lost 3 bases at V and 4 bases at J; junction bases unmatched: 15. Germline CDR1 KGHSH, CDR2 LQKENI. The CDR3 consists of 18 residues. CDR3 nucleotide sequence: TGTGCCAGCTCACCGGGACAGGGAAGACTTATGGGGGCAGAGACCCAGTACTTC. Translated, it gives CASSPGQGRLMGAETQYF.

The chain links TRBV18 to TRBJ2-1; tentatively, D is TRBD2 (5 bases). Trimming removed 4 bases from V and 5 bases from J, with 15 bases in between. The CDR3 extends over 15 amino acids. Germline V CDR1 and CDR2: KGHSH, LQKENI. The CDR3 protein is CASSRRDYDNNEQFF. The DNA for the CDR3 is TGTGCCAGCTCACGGCGAGACTATGATAACAATGAGCAGTTCTTC.

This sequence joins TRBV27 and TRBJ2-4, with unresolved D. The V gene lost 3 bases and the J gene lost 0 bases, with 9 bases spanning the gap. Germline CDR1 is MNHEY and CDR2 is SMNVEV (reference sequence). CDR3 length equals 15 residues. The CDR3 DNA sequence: TGTGCCAGCAGTTTGGTAGGAGTAGCCAAAAACATTCAGTACTTC. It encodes CASSLVGVAKNIQYF.

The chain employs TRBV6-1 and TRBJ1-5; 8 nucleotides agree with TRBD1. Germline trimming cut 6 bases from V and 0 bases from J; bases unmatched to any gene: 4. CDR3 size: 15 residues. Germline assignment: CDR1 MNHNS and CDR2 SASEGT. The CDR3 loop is CASRTTGGSNQPQHF. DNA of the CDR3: TGTGCCAGCAGAACCACAGGGGGTAGCAATCAGCCCCAGCATTTT.

The CDR3 DNA reads TGTGCCAGCAGTTGGACTAGCGGGAGGAGTGAGCAGTTCTTC. Encoded protein: CASSWTSGRSEQFF. V usage is TRBV27 and J usage is TRBJ2-1; 14 bases align to TRBD2. This CDR3 has 14 residues. V was pared by 4 bases and J by 9 bases, with 2 bases of the junction left unmatched. Germline CDR1 is MNHEY and CDR2 is SMNVEV (reference sequence).

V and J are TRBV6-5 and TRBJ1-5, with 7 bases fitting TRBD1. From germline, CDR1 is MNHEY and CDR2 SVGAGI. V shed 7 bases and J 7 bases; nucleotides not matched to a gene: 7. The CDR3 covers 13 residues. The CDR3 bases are TGTGCCAGCACCGGAACAGGGGTGCAGCCCCAGCATTTT. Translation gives CASTGTGVQPQHF.

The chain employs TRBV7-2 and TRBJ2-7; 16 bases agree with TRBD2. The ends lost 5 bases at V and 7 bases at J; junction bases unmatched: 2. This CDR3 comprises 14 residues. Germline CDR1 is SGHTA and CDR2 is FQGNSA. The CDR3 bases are TGTGCCAGCAGCCCGGGACTAGCGGGAGGGGAGCAGTACTTC. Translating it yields CASSPGLAGGEQYF. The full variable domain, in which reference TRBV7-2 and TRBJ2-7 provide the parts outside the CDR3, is GAGVSQSPSNKVTEKGKDVELRCDPISGHTALYWYRQSLGQGLEFLIYFQGNSAPDKSGLPSDRFSAERTGGSVSTLTIQRTQQEDSAVYLCASSPGLAGGEQYFGPGTRLTVT.

The CDR3 is CASSFGPGGLTGYGYTF. The CDR3 DNA reads TGTGCCAGCAGTTTTGGTCCAGGGGGCCTAACTGGGTATGGCTACACCTTC. The V call is TRBV27, the J call TRBJ1-2, with 8 bases fitting TRBD1. In germline, CDR1 is MNHEY, CDR2 SMNVEV (reference sequence). V shed 3 bases and J 5 bases; nucleotides not matched to a gene: 14. This CDR3 region has 17 residues.